Shown below are 20 T cell receptor beta chains from a single sample sequenced in a study of molecular identifiers for immune sequencing clone quantification. TCRdb reprocessed the PCR reads with MiXCR, giving one entry per CDR3 protein. This sample has about 640,000 distinct CDR3 sequences, with 20% found just once. Sequenced: naive CD8+ T cells from blood, with Jurkat cell RNA spiked in. Noted subset: FACS-sorted CD8+CD4-CCR7+CD45RA+ naive T cells. The receptor set was obtained from a human donor in good health. Some libraries in this study had Jurkat cell RNA spiked in.

The J gene is TRBJ2-7, the V gene TRBV27; 10 nucleotides match TRBD2. This CDR3 is 15 amino acids long. Germline CDR1 MNHEY, CDR2 SMNVEV (reference sequence). V shed 4 bases, J shed 2 bases, and the junction held 5 bases outside the gene matches. The DNA of the CDR3 is TGTGCCAGCAGTTACAGAGCGGGAGGGACCTACGAGCAGTACTTC. Translated, it gives CASSYRAGGTYEQYF.

Of note for this clonotype: A read error is possible here, since a much larger clone lies one base away. This chain connects TRBV6-6 to TRBJ1-3; D is undetermined. The length of the CDR3 is 15 residues. Germline CDR1 MNHNY, CDR2 SVGAGI (reference sequence). The V end lost 7 bases, the J end lost 0 bases, and 13 bases lay between the germline ends. The CDR3 protein is CASIAYLSSGNTIYF. CDR3 bases: TGTGCCAGCATCGCCTATCTAAGCTCTGGAAACACCATATATTTT.

This clonotype was seen a handful of times. V and J are TRBV15 and TRBJ2-7; the D call may be TRBD1 or TRBD2 (5 bases each). The germline V and J ends were trimmed by 3 bases and 6 bases, with 24 bases remaining between them. In germline, CDR1 is LNHNV, CDR2 YYDKDF (reference sequence). There are 17 residues in the CDR3. CDR3 DNA: TGTGCCACCAGCAGTGTGCCGGGGACCAAGGAAGGAAGCGAGCAGTACTTC. Amino acids: CATSSVPGTKEGSEQYF.

Ten or more counts support this clonotype. The V call is TRBV7-9, the J call TRBJ2-2, with a tentative D call TRBD2 (5 bases). Trimming removed 5 bases from V and 3 bases from J, with 7 bases in between. The length of the CDR3 is 13 residues. The germline V gene encodes CDR1 SEHNR and CDR2 FQNEAQ (reference sequence). CDR3 loop: CASSPSHTGELFF. The CDR3 DNA follows: TGTGCCAGCAGCCCTAGCCACACCGGGGAGCTGTTTTTT.

The sample holds many counts of this clonotype. The rearrangement links TRBV7-9 to TRBJ2-6; D is ambiguous. The CDR3 has 17 amino acids. The V gene's germline CDR1 is SEHNR and CDR2 FQNEAQ (reference sequence). V was shortened by 4 bases and J by 0 bases, with 13 bases between the two germline ends. In DNA, the CDR3 is TGTGCCAGCAGCTCTTCGGTAACCAGCTCTGGGGCCAACGTCCTGACTTTC. Translation gives CASSSSVTSSGANVLTF.

With respect to this clonotype: One junction end does not reproduce the germline sequence, and a read error may be involved. This sequence joins TRBV4-1 and TRBJ2-1, with D possibly being TRBD1 (5 bases). CDR1 MGHRA and CDR2 YSYEKL come from the germline V gene. The length of the CDR3 is 11 residues. The CDR3 sequence is CVSSKGDEQFF. In nucleotides, the CDR3 is TGCGTCAGCAGTAAAGGGGATGAGCAGTTCTTC.

The chain recombines TRBV29-1 with TRBJ2-5; TRBD2 is a possible D gene (5 bases). Trimming took 6 bases from V and 5 from J, leaving 13 bases between them. This CDR3 region has 12 residues. Looked up from germline, CDR1 is SQVTM and CDR2 is ANQGSEA. The CDR3 DNA is TGCAGCGTAAGACTACTGGGGGAGACCCAGTACTTC. This codes for CSVRLLGETQYF.

This clonotype was seen at least ten times. This rearrangement joins TRBV27 to TRBJ1-5; D uncertain. CDR3 length: 14 residues. Germline CDR1 is MNHEY and CDR2 is SMNVEV (reference sequence). Trimming shortened V by 3 bases and J by 3 bases, and 9 bases separated the two germline ends. The CDR3 DNA reads TGTGCCAGCAGTTTGGTCGGAAACAATCAGCCCCAGCATTTT. Translation: CASSLVGNNQPQHF.

This clonotype was observed a few times. The chain recombines TRBV30 with TRBJ2-7, with a tentative D call TRBD1 (5 bases). There are 17 residues in the CDR3. Germline V gene lookup returns CDR1 GTSNPN and CDR2 SVGIG (reference sequence). V lost 2 bases and J 1 base, leaving 21 bases between the germline ends. The CDR3 DNA is TGTGCCTGGAGTATAGGTTCTTTAGGACATATATCCTACGAGCAGTACTTC. Protein product: CAWSIGSLGHISYEQYF.

This clonotype was seen at least ten times. The J gene is TRBJ2-7, the V gene TRBV28; D may be TRBD1 (5 bases). The CDR3 length is 14 residues. CDR1 is MDHEN and CDR2 is SYDVKM in the germline V gene. V shed 3 bases and J shed 3 bases, with 12 bases lying between them. DNA for the CDR3: TGTGCCAGCAGTTTGACAGCCCCAAGCTACGAGCAGTACTTC. This gives the protein CASSLTAPSYEQYF. The full variable domain, with the rest looked up from reference TRBV28 and TRBJ2-7, is DVKVTQSSRYLVKRTGEKVFLECVQDMDHENMFWYRQDPGLGLRLIYFSYDVKMKEKGDIPEGYSVSREKKERFSLILESASTNQTSMYLCASSLTAPSYEQYFGPGTRLTVT.

This clonotype was picked up many times. The J gene is TRBJ1-1, the V gene TRBV29-1; D possibly corresponds to TRBD1 (6 bases). Germline V CDR1 and CDR2: SQVTM, ANQGSEA. The germline V and J ends were trimmed by 7 bases and 0 bases, with 12 bases remaining between them. The CDR3 loop spans 13 amino acids. The chain's CDR3 is CSATDSLNTEAFF. CDR3 bases: TGCAGCGCTACGGACAGTTTGAACACTGAAGCTTTCTTT.

This clonotype was counted many times. The genes are TRBV12-3 or TRBV12-4 and TRBJ2-5; 7 bases map to TRBD1. Unmatched junction bases numbered 5, after V lost 5 bases and J lost 2 bases. The length of the CDR3 is 14 residues. CDR3 residues: CASSHPGQQETQYF. The CDR3 DNA sequence: TGTGCCAGCAGTCACCCGGGACAGCAAGAGACCCAGTACTTC.

A remark on this clonotype: A read error may produce the germline difference seen at one junction end. The chain links TRBV19 to TRBJ2-7; 8 bases line up with TRBD2. Germline V gene lookup returns CDR1 LNHDA and CDR2 SQIVND (reference sequence). The CDR3 is 14 residues long. The CDR3 is CASSIAGGNYGQYF. CDR3 DNA sequence: TGTGCCAGTAGTATAGCGGGAGGGAACTACGGGCAGTACTTC.

This clonotype has ten or more counts. The chain has TRBV9 and TRBJ2-3; 9 nucleotides agree with TRBD2. In germline, CDR1 is SGDLS, CDR2 YYNGEE. V dropped 0 bases and J dropped 4; count of bases not matched to a gene: 6. CDR3 length equals 16 residues. Here the CDR3 reads CASSVEGGGAPDTQYF. CDR3 coding DNA: TGTGCCAGCAGCGTAGAGGGCGGGGGGGCCCCAGATACGCAGTATTTT.

The rearrangement joins TRBV6-2 or TRBV6-3 to TRBJ2-1, with D uncertain. The V and J ends lost 2 bases and 4 bases respectively, with 3 bases between them. The CDR3 length is 12 residues. Looked up from germline, CDR1 is MNHEY and CDR2 is SVGEGT. The CDR3 sequence is CASSYEYNEQFF. The DNA of the CDR3 is TGTGCCAGCAGTTACGAGTACAATGAGCAGTTCTTC.

To note about this clonotype: This clone may be a read error of a much larger clone one base away. V and J are TRBV7-9 and TRBJ2-2; the match to TRBD2 covers 7 bases. The CDR3 runs to 15 residues. Germline-derived CDR1 and CDR2 are SEHNR and FQNEAQ (reference sequence). The CDR3 loop reads CASSSPGRNTGGLFF. The DNA of the CDR3 is TGTGCCAGCAGCTCCCCCGGGAGGAACACCGGGGGGCTGTTTTTT.

In its sample, this clonotype was seen many times. The chain employs TRBV28 and TRBJ2-3; 14 bases are a match to TRBD2. From germline, CDR1 is MDHEN and CDR2 SYDVKM. V lost 2 bases and J lost 4; bases outside the gene matches: 11. This CDR3 region has 19 residues. This CDR3 reads CASSLPTEGLAGVADTQYF. The CDR3 DNA reads TGTGCCAGCAGTTTACCTACTGAGGGACTAGCGGGAGTAGCAGATACGCAGTATTTT. Full variable domain (remainder filled in from reference TRBV28 and TRBJ2-3): DVKVTQSSRYLVKRTGEKVFLECVQDMDHENMFWYRQDPGLGLRLIYFSYDVKMKEKGDIPEGYSVSREKKERFSLILESASTNQTSMYLCASSLPTEGLAGVADTQYFGPGTRLTVL.

The sample holds many counts of this clonotype. The chain has TRBV7-4 and TRBJ1-4, with D unresolved. Between the trimmed V and J ends, which lost 5 bases and 8 bases, there was a span of 21 bases. This CDR3 spans 16 amino acids. CDR1 is SGHVT and CDR2 is SQSDAQ in the germline V gene. CDR3 sequence (DNA): TGTGCCAGCAGCCCGAAACCCCGCTTCCCGGACGAAAAACTGTTTTTT. It translates to CASSPKPRFPDEKLFF. Using reference TRBV7-4 and TRBJ1-4 for the parts outside the CDR3, the full variable domain is GAGVSQSPRYKVAKRGRDVALRCDSISGHVTLYWYRQTLGQGSEVLTYSQSDAQRDKSGRPSGRFSAERPERSVSTLKIQRTEQGDSAVYLCASSPKPRFPDEKLFFGSGTQLSVL.

This clonotype has a count of ten or more. CDR3 coding DNA: TGTGCCAGCAGGGAATGGCGGGAGGGCCCAGATACGCAGTATTTT. This encodes CASREWREGPDTQYF. The V gene is TRBV2, the J gene TRBJ2-3; TRBD2 matches 9 bases. CDR3 length equals 15 residues. Germline V lookup: CDR1 SNHLY, CDR2 FYNNEI. The trim removed 6 bases at V and 4 bases at J, leaving 8 bases unmatched.

This clonotype occurred a few times. The chain couples TRBV12-3 or TRBV12-4 to TRBJ1-1; D perhaps matches TRBD1 (5 bases). V dropped 4 bases and J dropped 4 bases, with 10 bases sitting between them. The CDR3 length is 13 residues. CDR3 sequence (DNA): TGTGCCAGCAGTTCCTGGGACGGCACTGAAGCTTTCTTT. Protein sequence: CASSSWDGTEAFF.